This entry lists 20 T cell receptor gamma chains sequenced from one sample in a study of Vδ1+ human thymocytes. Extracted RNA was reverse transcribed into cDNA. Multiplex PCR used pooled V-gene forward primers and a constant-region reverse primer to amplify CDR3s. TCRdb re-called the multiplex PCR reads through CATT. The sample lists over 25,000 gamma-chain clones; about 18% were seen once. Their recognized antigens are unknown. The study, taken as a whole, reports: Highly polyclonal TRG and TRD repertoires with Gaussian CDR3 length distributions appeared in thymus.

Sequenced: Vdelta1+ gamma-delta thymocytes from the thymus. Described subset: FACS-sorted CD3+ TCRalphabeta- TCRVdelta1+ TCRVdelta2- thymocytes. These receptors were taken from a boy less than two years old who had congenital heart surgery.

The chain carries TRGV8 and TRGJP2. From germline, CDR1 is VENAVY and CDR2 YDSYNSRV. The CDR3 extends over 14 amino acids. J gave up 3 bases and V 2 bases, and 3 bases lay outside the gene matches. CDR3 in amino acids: CATWDKGSDWIKTF. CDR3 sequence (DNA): TGTGCCACCTGGGATAAGGGTAGTGATTGGATCAAGACGTTT.

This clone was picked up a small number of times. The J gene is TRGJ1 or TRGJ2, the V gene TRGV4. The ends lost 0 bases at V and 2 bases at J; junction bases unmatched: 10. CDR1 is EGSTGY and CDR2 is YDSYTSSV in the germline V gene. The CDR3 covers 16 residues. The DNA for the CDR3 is TGTGCCACCTGGGATGGGCGTCAGGCGGATTATTATAAGAAACTCTTT. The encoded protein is CATWDGRQADYYKKLF.

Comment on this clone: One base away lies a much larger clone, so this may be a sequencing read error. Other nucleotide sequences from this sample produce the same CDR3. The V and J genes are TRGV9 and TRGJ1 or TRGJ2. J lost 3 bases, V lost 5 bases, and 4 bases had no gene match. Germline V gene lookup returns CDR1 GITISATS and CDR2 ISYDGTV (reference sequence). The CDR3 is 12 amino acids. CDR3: CALWGPYYKKLF. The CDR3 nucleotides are TGTGCCTTGTGGGGGCCTTATTATAAGAAACTCTTT.

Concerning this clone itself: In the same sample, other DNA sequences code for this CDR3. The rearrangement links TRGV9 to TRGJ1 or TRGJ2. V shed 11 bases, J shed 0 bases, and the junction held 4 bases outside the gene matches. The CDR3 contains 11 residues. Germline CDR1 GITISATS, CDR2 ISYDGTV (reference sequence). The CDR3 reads CASANYYKKLF. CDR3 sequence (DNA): TGTGCCTCCGCGAATTATTATAAGAAACTCTTT.

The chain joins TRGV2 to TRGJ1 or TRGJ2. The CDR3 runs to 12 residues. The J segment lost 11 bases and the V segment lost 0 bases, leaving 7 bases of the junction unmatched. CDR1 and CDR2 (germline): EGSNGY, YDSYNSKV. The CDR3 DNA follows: TGTGCCACCTGGGACGGGCCGTACGAGAAACTCTTT. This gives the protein CATWDGPYEKLF.

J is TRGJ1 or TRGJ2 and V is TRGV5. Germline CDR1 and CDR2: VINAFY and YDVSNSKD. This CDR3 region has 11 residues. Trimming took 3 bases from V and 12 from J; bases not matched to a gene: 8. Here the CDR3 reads CATWDGIGKLF. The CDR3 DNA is TGTGCCACCTGGGACGGGATCGGGAAACTCTTT.

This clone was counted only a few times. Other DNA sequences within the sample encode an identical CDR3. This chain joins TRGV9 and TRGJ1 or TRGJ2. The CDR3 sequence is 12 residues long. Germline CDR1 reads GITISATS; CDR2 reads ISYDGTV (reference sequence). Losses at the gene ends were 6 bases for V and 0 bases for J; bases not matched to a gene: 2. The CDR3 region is CALWLNYYKKLF. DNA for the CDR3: TGTGCCTTGTGGCTGAATTATTATAAGAAACTCTTT.

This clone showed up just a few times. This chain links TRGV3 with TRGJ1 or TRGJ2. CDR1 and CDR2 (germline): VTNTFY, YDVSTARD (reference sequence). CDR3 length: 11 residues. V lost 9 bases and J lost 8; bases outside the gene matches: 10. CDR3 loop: CATPGPDKKLF. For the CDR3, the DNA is TGTGCCACCCCGGGGCCGGATAAGAAACTCTTT.

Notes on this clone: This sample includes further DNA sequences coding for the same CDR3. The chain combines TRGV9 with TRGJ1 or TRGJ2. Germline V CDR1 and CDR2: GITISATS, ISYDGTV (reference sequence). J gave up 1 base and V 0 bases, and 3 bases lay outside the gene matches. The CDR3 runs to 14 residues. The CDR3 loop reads CALWEVSNYYKKLF. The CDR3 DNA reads TGTGCCTTGTGGGAGGTGTCAAATTATTATAAGAAACTCTTT.

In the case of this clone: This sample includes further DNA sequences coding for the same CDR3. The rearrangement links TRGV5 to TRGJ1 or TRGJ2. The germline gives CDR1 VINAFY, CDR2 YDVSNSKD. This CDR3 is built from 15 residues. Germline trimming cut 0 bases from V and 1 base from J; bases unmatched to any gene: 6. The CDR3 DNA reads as TGTGCCACCTGGGACAGGTCCACTAATTATTATAAGAAACTCTTT. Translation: CATWDRSTNYYKKLF.

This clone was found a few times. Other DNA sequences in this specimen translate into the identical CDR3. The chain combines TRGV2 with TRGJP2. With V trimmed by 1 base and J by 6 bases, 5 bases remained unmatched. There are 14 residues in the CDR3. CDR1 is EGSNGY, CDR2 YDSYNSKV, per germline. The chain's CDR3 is CATWDGPRDWIKTF. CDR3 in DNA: TGTGCCACCTGGGACGGCCCACGTGATTGGATCAAGACGTTT.

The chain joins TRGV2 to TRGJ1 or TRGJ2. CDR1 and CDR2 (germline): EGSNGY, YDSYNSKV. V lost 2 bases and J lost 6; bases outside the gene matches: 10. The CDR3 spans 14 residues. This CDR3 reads CATWDALLGYKKLF. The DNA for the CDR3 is TGTGCCACCTGGGACGCCTTACTCGGTTATAAGAAACTCTTT.

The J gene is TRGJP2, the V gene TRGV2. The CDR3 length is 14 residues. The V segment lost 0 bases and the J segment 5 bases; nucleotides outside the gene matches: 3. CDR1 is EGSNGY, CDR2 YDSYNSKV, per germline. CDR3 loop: CATWDGVSDWIKTF. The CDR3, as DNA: TGTGCCACCTGGGACGGGGTAAGTGATTGGATCAAGACGTTT.

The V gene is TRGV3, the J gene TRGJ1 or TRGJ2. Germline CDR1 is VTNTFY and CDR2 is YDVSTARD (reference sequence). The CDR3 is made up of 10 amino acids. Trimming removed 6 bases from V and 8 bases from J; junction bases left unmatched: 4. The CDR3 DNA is TGTGCCACCTGGACGCATAAGAAACTCTTT. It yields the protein CATWTHKKLF.

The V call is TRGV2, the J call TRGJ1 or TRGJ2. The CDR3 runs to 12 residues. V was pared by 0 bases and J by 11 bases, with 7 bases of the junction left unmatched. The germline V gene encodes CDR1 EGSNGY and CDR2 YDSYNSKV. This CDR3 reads CATWDGLVEKLF. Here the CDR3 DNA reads TGTGCCACCTGGGACGGGCTGGTTGAGAAACTCTTT.

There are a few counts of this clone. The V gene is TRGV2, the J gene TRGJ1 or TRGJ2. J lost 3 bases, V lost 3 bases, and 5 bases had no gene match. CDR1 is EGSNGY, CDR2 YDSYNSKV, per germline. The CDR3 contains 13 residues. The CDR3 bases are TGTGCCACCTGGGACTCCCCTTATTATAAGAAACTCTTT. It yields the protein CATWDSPYYKKLF.

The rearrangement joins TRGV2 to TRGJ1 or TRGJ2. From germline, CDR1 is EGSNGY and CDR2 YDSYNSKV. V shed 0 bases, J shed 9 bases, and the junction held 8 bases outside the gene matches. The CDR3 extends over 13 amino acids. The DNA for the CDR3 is TGTGCCACCTGGGACGGGCTTAAATGTAAGAAACTCTTT. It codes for CATWDGLKCKKLF.

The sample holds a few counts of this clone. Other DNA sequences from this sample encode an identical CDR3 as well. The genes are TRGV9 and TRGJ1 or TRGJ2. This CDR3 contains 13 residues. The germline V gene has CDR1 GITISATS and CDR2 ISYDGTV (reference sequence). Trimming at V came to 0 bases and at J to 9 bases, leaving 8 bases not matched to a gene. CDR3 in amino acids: CALWEVQFGKKLF. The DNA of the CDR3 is TGTGCCTTGTGGGAGGTGCAATTTGGTAAGAAACTCTTT.

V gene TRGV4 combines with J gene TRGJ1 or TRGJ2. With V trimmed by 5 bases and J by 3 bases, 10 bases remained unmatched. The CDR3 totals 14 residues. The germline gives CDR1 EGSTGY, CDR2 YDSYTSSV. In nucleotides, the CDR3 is TGTGCCACCTGGGGCCCACGGGGTTATTATAAGAAACTCTTT. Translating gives CATWGPRGYYKKLF.

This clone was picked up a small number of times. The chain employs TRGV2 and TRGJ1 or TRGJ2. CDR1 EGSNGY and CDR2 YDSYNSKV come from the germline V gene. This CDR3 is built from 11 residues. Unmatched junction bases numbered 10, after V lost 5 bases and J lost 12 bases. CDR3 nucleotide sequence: TGTGCCACCTGGGCGAGGGGGGGGAAACTCTTT. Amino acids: CATWARGGKLF.